A selection of T cell receptor beta chains follows, all from one sample in a study of T-cell memory formation after mild COVID-19. TCRdb ran MiXCR on the 5' RACE reads and lists one entry per CDR3 protein. The table shows about 400,000 distinct CDR3 sequences, with under 25% occurring only once. Sequenced: PBMCs or a T cell subset sorted from them (not recorded which). The receptors originated from an adult woman who had mild COVID-19 (a few samples of this study predate the infection). Cell type and time point are not known. The CDR3 runs from the conserved cysteine through the conserved F or W. D genes are given only for firm matches. Expanded clones are given a class, and other clones once, few, many or no size at all.

TRBJ2-1,.,TRBD2,TRBV6-1,CASSDRTSPNEQFF,TGTGCCAGCAGTGACCGGACTAGCCCCAATGAGCAGTTCTTC
TRBJ2-1,few,.,TRBV2,CASSPEAPSEQFF,TGTGCCAGCAGCCCAGAAGCTCCGTCTGAGCAGTTCTTC
TRBJ2-3,.,.,TRBV7-8,CASSSTLGHTTDTQYF,TGTGCCAGCAGCTCCACTCTGGGACATACCACAGATACGCAGTATTTT
TRBJ2-1,.,.,TRBV7-9,CASSFQAGLDNEQFF,TGTGCCAGCAGCTTCCAGGCGGGGTTGGACAATGAGCAGTTCTTC
TRBJ2-5,few,.,TRBV7-9,CASQDSQETQYF,TGTGCCAGCCAGGACAGCCAAGAGACCCAGTACTTC
TRBJ2-7,.,TRBD2,TRBV7-6,CASSLMPSGSHEQYF,TGTGCCAGCAGCTTAATGCCTAGCGGGAGCCACGAGCAGTACTTC
TRBJ2-5,.,TRBD2,TRBV4-1,CASSQGTSVETQYF,TGCGCCAGCAGCCAGGGAACTAGCGTGGAGACCCAGTACTTC
TRBJ2-3,.,TRBD1,TRBV2,CASSLDRGLGTDTQYF,TGTGCCAGCAGCCTTGACAGGGGACTGGGCACAGATACGCAGTATTTT
TRBJ1-3,few,.,TRBV12-3/TRBV12-4,CASSPLLGEDTIYF,TGTGCCAGCAGTCCCCTCCTGGGCGAGGACACCATATATTTT
TRBJ2-1,few,TRBD2,TRBV4-2,CASSQDVTSGGYNEQFF,TGTGCCAGCAGCCAAGATGTTACTAGCGGGGGTTACAATGAGCAGTTCTTC
TRBJ2-1,few,TRBD2,TRBV12-3/TRBV12-4,CASSPGLGTENEQFF,TGTGCCAGCAGCCCGGGACTAGGAACTGAAAATGAGCAGTTCTTC
TRBJ2-3,.,.,TRBV6-1,CASRRGQTSTDTQYF,TGTGCCAGCAGGCGAGGACAAACTAGCACAGATACGCAGTATTTT
TRBJ1-3,.,.,TRBV21-1,CASSNFDDSHIGNTIYF,TGTGCCAGCAGCAATTTCGATGACAGCCACATAGGAAACACCATATATTTT
TRBJ1-1,.,.,TRBV29-1,CSVAQGTGPEAFF,TGCAGCGTTGCTCAGGGAACCGGCCCTGAAGCTTTCTTT
TRBJ2-6,.,.,TRBV6-5,CASTDLRPSGANVLTF,TGTGCCAGCACAGACCTCAGACCCTCTGGGGCCAACGTCCTGACTTTC
TRBJ2-5,few,.,TRBV7-3,CASSLSGGPKETQYF,TGTGCCAGCAGCTTATCCGGGGGCCCGAAAGAGACCCAGTACTTC
TRBJ2-7,.,.,TRBV12-3/TRBV12-4,CASSLPDGMEQYF,TGTGCCAGCAGTTTACCAGACGGTATGGAGCAGTACTTC
TRBJ2-5,.,.,TRBV24-1,CATSMYREETQYF,TGTGCCACCAGTATGTACAGGGAAGAGACCCAGTACTTC
TRBJ1-2,many,.,TRBV5-1,CASSLVAGTSLYTF,TGCGCCAGCAGCTTGGTGGCTGGAACCTCTCTCTACACCTTC
TRBJ2-1,.,TRBD2,TRBV7-6,CASSLRLAGGSSYNEQFF,TGTGCCAGCAGCTTAAGACTAGCGGGAGGGAGCTCCTACAATGAGCAGTTCTTC
TRBJ2-5,many,TRBD2,TRBV12-3/TRBV12-4,CASRAPSGETQYF,TGTGCCAGCAGAGCTCCTAGCGGGGAGACCCAGTACTTC
TRBJ1-5,.,TRBD1,TRBV6-6,CASSYSNLGTEINQPQHF,TGTGCCAGCAGTTACTCGAACCTCGGGACAGAAATAAATCAGCCCCAGCATTTT
TRBJ2-5,.,.,TRBV7-9,CASSPLTRRETQYF,TGTGCCAGCAGCCCACTGACTAGAAGGGAGACCCAGTACTTC
TRBJ1-2,.,TRBD1,TRBV6-5,CASSTSTGGYGYTF,TGTGCCAGCAGTACCTCGACAGGGGGCTATGGCTACACCTTC
TRBJ2-1,.,.,TRBV6-4,CASSDSSLASYNEQFF,TGTGCCAGCAGTGACTCGAGCTTAGCCTCCTACAATGAGCAGTTCTTC
TRBJ2-5,.,.,TRBV5-6,CASSSLQGPQETQYF,TGTGCCAGCAGCTCTCTACAGGGCCCCCAAGAGACCCAGTACTTC
TRBJ1-5,few,.,TRBV12-3/TRBV12-4,CASSFRAHSNQPQHF,TGTGCCAGCAGTTTCCGGGCCCATAGCAATCAGCCCCAGCATTTT
TRBJ2-3,few,.,TRBV9,CASSVVGGGSTDTQYF,TGTGCCAGCAGCGTAGTAGGAGGGGGAAGCACAGATACGCAGTATTTT
TRBJ2-7,.,.,TRBV29-1,CSVGHLAPRGEQYF,TGCAGCGTGGGCCATCTAGCGCCCCGGGGGGAGCAGTACTTC
TRBJ1-1,few,.,TRBV29-1,CSVAPRWESEAFF,TGCAGCGTTGCCCCGCGGTGGGAGTCTGAAGCTTTCTTT
TRBJ2-3,.,.,TRBV6-2/TRBV6-3,CASSYLSSDTQYF,TGTGCCAGCAGTTACTTGAGTTCGGATACGCAGTATTTT
TRBJ2-7,.,.,TRBV10-3,CAISGDPYEQYF,TGTGCCATCAGTGGGGACCCCTACGAGCAGTACTTC
TRBJ2-1,few,TRBD1,TRBV5-1,CASSYTGQPNEQFF,TGCGCCAGCAGCTATACGGGACAGCCGAATGAGCAGTTCTTC
TRBJ1-2,few,.,TRBV7-2,CASSFPGGGALGYGYTF,TGTGCCAGCAGCTTTCCCGGTGGGGGGGCTTTAGGGTATGGCTACACCTTC
TRBJ2-7,.,.,TRBV18,CASSTYVAPYEQYF,TGTGCCAGCTCGACTTACGTGGCTCCCTACGAGCAGTACTTC
TRBJ2-1,.,TRBD1,TRBV5-4,CASSLGDRVGF,TGTGCCAGCAGCTTAGGAGACAGGGTGGGGTTC
TRBJ2-3,many,.,TRBV7-2,CASSLGRATDTQYF,TGTGCCAGCAGCTTAGGACGGGCCACAGATACGCAGTATTTT
TRBJ2-2,few,.,TRBV5-1,CASSWSGHNTGELFF,TGCGCCAGCAGTTGGTCAGGACATAACACCGGGGAGCTGTTTTTT
TRBJ2-7,.,TRBD2,TRBV19,CASSWSGTSGYEQYF,TGTGCCAGTAGTTGGAGCGGGACTAGCGGCTACGAGCAGTACTTC
TRBJ2-5,.,TRBD2,TRBV14,CASSHGREVAF,TGTGCCAGCAGCCACGGACGGGAGGTAGCCTTC
TRBJ2-7,few,.,TRBV13,CASSLTWLSYEQYF,TGTGCCAGCAGCCTTACTTGGCTCTCCTACGAGCAGTACTTC
TRBJ2-1,few,TRBD1,TRBV6-5,CASSYSGQGRRNEQFF,TGTGCCAGCAGTTACTCCGGACAGGGTAGGAGGAATGAGCAGTTCTTC
TRBJ2-2,.,.,TRBV4-3,CASSQSRSGELFF,TGCGCCAGCAGCCAATCTCGGTCCGGGGAGCTGTTTTTT
TRBJ2-7,few,TRBD1,TRBV27,CASRIDRGNYEQYF,TGTGCCAGCAGGATAGACAGGGGGAATTACGAGCAGTACTTC
TRBJ2-2,few,TRBD1,TRBV12-3/TRBV12-4,CASGPITGGRIEGHDGELFF,TGTGCCAGCGGTCCTATTACAGGGGGCCGGATTGAGGGGCATGACGGGGAGCTGTTTTTT
TRBJ1-2,.,.,TRBV9,CASSVGGITHYGYTF,TGTGCCAGCAGCGTAGGAGGGATTACTCACTATGGCTACACCTTC
TRBJ1-1,many,.,TRBV2,CASSRAENTEAFF,TGTGCCAGCAGTAGGGCAGAGAACACTGAAGCTTTCTTT